These 25 T cell receptor beta chains share one sample of origin, sequenced in a study of PD-1 blockade in classical Hodgkin lymphoma. Each patient's relapse followed autologous stem cell transplantation, and brentuximab vedotin exposure varied. Produced via immunoSEQ multiplex PCR; TCRdb's table is partial and in-frame only. Here the sample spans tens of thousands of clones, approximately 70% being singletons. The sample was peripheral blood mononuclear cells (PBMCs), taken before the second cycle of nivolumab. All receptors derive from a human donor with classical Hodgkin lymphoma.

This clone appeared a few times. The V gene is TRBV7-9, the J gene TRBJ1-1, with TRBD1 as a possible D gene (6 bases). This CDR3 spans 11 amino acids. Trimming removed 10 bases at V and 8 bases at J, with 14 bases between. Germline lookup yields CDR1 SEHNR and CDR2 FQNEAQ (reference sequence). The CDR3 spells CAIVTGTEAFF. The CDR3 DNA is TGTGCCATCGTAACAGGGACCGAAGCTTTCTTT.

This sequence joins TRBV7-3 and TRBJ2-5; perhaps D is TRBD1 or TRBD2 (5 bases each). Germline CDR1 reads SGHTA; CDR2 reads FQGTGA. V was shortened by 5 bases and J by 7 bases, with 14 bases between the two germline ends. The CDR3 loop spans 13 amino acids. CDR3 sequence reads: CASSPDGGGTQYF. The CDR3 region has the DNA TGTGCCAGCAGCCCGGACGGTGGGGGGACCCAGTACTTC.

The chain uses TRBV2 and TRBJ2-5; tentatively, D is TRBD1 or TRBD2 (6 bases each). CDR3 length equals 16 residues. V dropped 2 bases and J dropped 8 bases, with 21 bases sitting between them. Germline V gene sequence: CDR1 SNHLY, CDR2 FYNNEI. The CDR3 is CASSETAGGGLATQYF. CDR3 in DNA: TGTGCCAGCAGTGAAACGGCAGGAGGGGGTCTAGCAACCCAGTACTTC.

The rearrangement uses TRBV6-5 and TRBJ2-7; 11 bases map to TRBD1. With V trimmed by 7 bases and J by 4 bases, 9 bases remained unmatched. In germline, CDR1 is MNHEY, CDR2 SVGAGI. There are 15 residues in the CDR3. The CDR3 spells CASNSGTGGSYEQYF. DNA of the CDR3: TGTGCCAGCAACTCCGGGACAGGGGGATCTTACGAGCAGTACTTC.

The chain links TRBV7-2 to TRBJ1-1, with a possible D match to TRBD1 (5 bases). V was shortened by 7 bases and J by 2 bases, with 17 bases between the two germline ends. Germline assignment: CDR1 SGHTA and CDR2 FQGNSA. The CDR3 is 15 residues long. The CDR3 bases are TGTGCCAGCAACCAATCGGGGGGTCGCAACACTGAAGCTTTCTTT. Its protein is CASNQSGGRNTEAFF.

This clone was detected once. The gene calls are TRBV14 and TRBJ1-4; D gene unclear. This CDR3 contains 16 residues. The V and J ends lost 0 bases and 8 bases respectively, with 16 bases between them. The germline gives CDR1 SGHDN, CDR2 FVKESK. Here the CDR3 reads CASSQDRRVPREKLFF. CDR3 coding DNA: TGTGCCAGCAGCCAAGATCGAAGGGTCCCTAGGGAAAAACTGTTTTTT.

This chain joins TRBV9 and TRBJ1-1, with D perhaps matching TRBD1 (5 bases). The germline V gene has CDR1 SGDLS and CDR2 YYNGEE. The V end lost 5 bases, the J end lost 0 bases, and 14 bases lay between the germline ends. The CDR3 has 15 amino acids. CDR3 nucleotide sequence: TGTGCCAGCAGGCCAGTGGGGACGGTGAACACTGAAGCTTTCTTT. Translation: CASRPVGTVNTEAFF.

The chain is built from TRBV7-2 and TRBJ2-7, with 7 positions matching TRBD1. The CDR3 contains 15 residues. V gave up 4 bases and J gave up 0 bases; unmatched junction bases: 6. The germline CDR1 and CDR2 sequences are SGHTA and FQGNSA. The CDR3 DNA follows: TGTGCCAGCAGCTCCGGACAGGACCTCTCCTACGAGCAGTACTTC. Translating gives CASSSGQDLSYEQYF.

CDR3 loop: CATTGGAGAFYNEQFF. CDR3 bases: TGCGCCACCACCGGGGGGGCGGGAGCCTTTTACAATGAGCAGTTCTTC. The chain has TRBV10-1 and TRBJ2-1; 8 nucleotides agree with TRBD2. CDR1 is WNHNN, CDR2 SYGVQD, per germline (reference sequence). The CDR3 covers 16 residues. V was pared by 10 bases and J by 4 bases, with 15 bases of the junction left unmatched.

The chain has TRBV28 and TRBJ1-3, with TRBD1 as a possible D gene (6 bases). Trimming pared 6 bases from V and 1 base from J, leaving 10 bases between. The germline V gene encodes CDR1 MDHEN and CDR2 SYDVKM. The CDR3 has 14 residues. The CDR3 bases are TGTGCCAGCAGCTCCACAGGGTCTGGAAACACCATATATTTT. It is translated as CASSSTGSGNTIYF.

This clone rates as medium-sized (0.01 to 0.1%). The V call is TRBV2, the J call TRBJ1-5, with D perhaps TRBD1 (5 bases). V shed 2 bases and J shed 5 bases, with 7 bases lying between them. The CDR3 consists of 13 residues. From germline, CDR1 is SNHLY and CDR2 FYNNEI. The CDR3 nucleotides are TGTGCCAGCAGTGAATTGGGACATCAGCCCCAGCATTTT. It specifies CASSELGHQPQHF.

CDR3 DNA sequence: TGTGCCAGCAGTCAAGCGGGCCGCGTCGATGGCTACACCTTC. This encodes CASSQAGRVDGYTF. The chain couples TRBV25-1 to TRBJ1-2; D call uncertain. V dropped 5 bases and J dropped 6 bases, with 16 bases sitting between them. Germline CDR1 MGHDK, CDR2 SYGVNS. The CDR3 consists of 14 residues.

This clone is categorized as medium-sized. The chain joins TRBV28 to TRBJ2-5, with D possibly TRBD2 on 6 matching bases. Trimming stripped 2 bases from V and 1 base from J, with 8 bases between. Germline values: CDR1 MDHEN, CDR2 SYDVKM. This CDR3 region has 14 residues. The CDR3 region is CASSLLGLQETQYF. The CDR3 bases are TGTGCCAGCAGTTTACTGGGACTCCAAGAGACCCAGTACTTC. Combining the CDR3 with reference TRBV28 and TRBJ2-5 gives the whole variable domain DVKVTQSSRYLVKRTGEKVFLECVQDMDHENMFWYRQDPGLGLRLIYFSYDVKMKEKGDIPEGYSVSREKKERFSLILESASTNQTSMYLCASSLLGLQETQYFGPGTRLLVL.

This CDR3 reads CASSVGTQGPFWYNEQFF. CDR3 nucleotide sequence: TGTGCCAGCAGCGTAGGAACACAGGGTCCCTTTTGGTACAATGAGCAGTTCTTC. The chain has TRBV9 and TRBJ2-1; a possible D gene is TRBD1 (6 bases). The CDR3 consists of 18 residues. Germline V gene lookup returns CDR1 SGDLS and CDR2 YYNGEE. Trimming stripped 0 bases from V and 4 bases from J, with 20 bases between.

This sequence joins TRBV27 and TRBJ2-7; 8 bases are a match to TRBD1. CDR3 length equals 14 residues. Germline lookup yields CDR1 MNHEY and CDR2 SMNVEV (reference sequence). Unmatched junction bases numbered 7, after V lost 3 bases and J lost 6 bases. In nucleotides, the CDR3 is TGTGCCAGCAGTTTCGGGAACAGGGGGTCCGAGCAGTACTTC. It is translated as CASSFGNRGSEQYF.

The chain joins TRBV28 to TRBJ2-3; 8 bases match TRBD1. CDR3 length: 19 residues. After removal of 5 bases from V and 0 bases from J, the junction contained 16 bases not matched to a gene. The germline V gene has CDR1 MDHEN and CDR2 SYDVKM. CDR3 nucleotides: TGTGCCAGCAGTCTGTCCGGGACAGGAGACTGGTCTAGCACAGATACGCAGTATTTT. Protein sequence: CASSLSGTGDWSSTDTQYF.

This clone is a singleton in its sample. The V and J genes are TRBV11-2 and TRBJ2-4, with D uncertain. The CDR3 has 12 residues. V was clipped by 2 bases and J by 2 bases, with 1 base between them. Germline-derived CDR1 and CDR2 are SGHAT and FQNNGV. In DNA form, the CDR3 reads TGTGCCAGCAGCTTATCCAAAAACATTCAGTACTTC. It specifies CASSLSKNIQYF.

This clone was seen a few times. This same CDR3 is encoded by further DNA sequences in the sample. The chain links TRBV5-1 to TRBJ2-7; 7 positions match TRBD1. V lost 0 bases, J lost 5 bases, and 5 bases stayed unmatched. Per the germline V gene, CDR1 is SGHRS and CDR2 is YFSETQ. The CDR3 covers 14 residues. This CDR3 reads CASSLGQGANEQYF. The CDR3, as DNA: TGCGCCAGCAGCTTGGGACAGGGTGCCAACGAGCAGTACTTC.

The chain recombines TRBV25-1 with TRBJ2-2, with 7 bases aligning to TRBD2. The CDR3 runs 16 residues. J lost 3 bases, V lost 1 base, and 5 bases had no gene match. Germline CDR1 reads MGHDK; CDR2 reads SYGVNS. The CDR3 reads CASSEWGGGDTGELFF. The CDR3 coding sequence is TGTGCCAGCAGTGAATGGGGGGGAGGGGACACCGGGGAGCTGTTTTTT.

In nucleotides, the CDR3 is TGTGCCAGCAGCTTAGAGGCCAGCCCGAATGAAAAACTGTTTTTT. This encodes CASSLEASPNEKLFF. The chain joins TRBV7-2 to TRBJ1-4; D gene ambiguous. Germline CDR1 and CDR2: SGHTA and FQGNSA. The CDR3 totals 15 residues. V was clipped by 1 base and J by 5 bases, with 11 bases between them.

The rearrangement uses TRBV7-2 and TRBJ1-1; D remains ambiguous. Germline-derived CDR1 and CDR2 are SGHTA and FQGNSA. The CDR3 totals 15 residues. Trimming shortened V by 3 bases and J by 4 bases, and 15 bases separated the two germline ends. The CDR3 sequence is CASSFTRFSGTEAFF. CDR3 nucleotides: TGTGCCAGCAGCTTCACCCGTTTCTCGGGCACTGAAGCTTTCTTT. Using reference TRBV7-2 and TRBJ1-1 for the parts outside the CDR3, the full variable domain is GAGVSQSPSNKVTEKGKDVELRCDPISGHTALYWYRQSLGQGLEFLIYFQGNSAPDKSGLPSDRFSAERTGGSVSTLTIQRTQQEDSAVYLCASSFTRFSGTEAFFGQGTRLTVV.

In this sample, this clone turned up a few times. The chain links TRBV2 to TRBJ1-1; maybe TRBD1 (5 bases). CDR3 length equals 12 residues. CDR1 SNHLY and CDR2 FYNNEI come from the germline V gene. V shed 5 bases and J shed 3 bases, with 7 bases lying between them. Written as DNA, the CDR3 is TGTGCCAGCAGTCAAGGGGACACTGAAGCTTTCTTT. This encodes CASSQGDTEAFF.

The chain joins TRBV5-6 to TRBJ2-7, with unresolved D. Trimming left V 4 bases short and J 2 bases short, with 7 bases between. There are 12 residues in the CDR3. Per germline, CDR1 SGHDT and CDR2 YYEEEE. CDR3 loop: CASSTGPYEQYF. CDR3 sequence (DNA): TGTGCCAGCAGCACGGGCCCCTACGAGCAGTACTTC.

The chain combines TRBV13 with TRBJ2-3; D may be TRBD2 (5 bases). The CDR3 consists of 14 residues. Germline loops: CDR1 PRHDT, CDR2 FYEKMQ (reference sequence). The ends were cut back, 0 bases at V and 4 bases at J, with 8 bases in the middle. The CDR3 DNA follows: TGTGCCAGCAGCTTAGGTCGGGGTCCAGATACGCAGTATTTT. Amino acids: CASSLGRGPDTQYF.

The chain couples TRBV28 to TRBJ2-5, with 7 bases fitting TRBD1. The CDR3 totals 14 residues. Losses at the gene ends were 5 bases for V and 5 bases for J; bases not matched to a gene: 8. Per germline, CDR1 MDHEN and CDR2 SYDVKM. CDR3 sequence: CASSGTAAGETQYF. The CDR3 DNA reads as TGTGCCAGCAGTGGGACAGCCGCAGGGGAGACCCAGTACTTC.